The rows below give T cell receptor beta chains drawn from one sample of a study of cytomegalovirus exposure and HLA in healthy donors. The repertoire was sequenced with immunoSEQ multiplex PCR; TCRdb's copy has only in-frame clones and lacks some. The sample consists of 150,000 to 200,000 clones, around four fifths of them appearing once. The specimen was PBMCs. The origin of the receptors is a woman aged 25 to 45 in good health and CMV-seropositive. The CDR3 runs from the conserved cysteine through the conserved F or W. A D gene is named only where the DNA matches it firmly. Clone size is given for some rows only: seen once, a few or many times, or a class if the clone is expanded.

size: .
J: TRBJ2-4
D: TRBD2
V: TRBV28
DNA: TGTGCCAGCAGTCCATCCCGGACTAGCAAAAACATTCAGTACTTC
CDR3: CASSPSRTSKNIQYF

size: .
J: TRBJ2-7
D: TRBD2
V: TRBV7-3
DNA: TGTGCCAGCAGCTTAATGGGCGGGAGCTCCTACGAGCAGTACTTC
CDR3: CASSLMGGSSYEQYF

size: few
J: TRBJ2-3
D: TRBD2
V: TRBV11-3
DNA: TGTGCCAGCAGCTTAGGCACTGGTAGCGGGAGTGTCACAGATACGCAGTATTTT
CDR3: CASSLGTGSGSVTDTQYF

size: .
J: TRBJ2-5
D: TRBD2
V: TRBV7-9
DNA: TGTGCCAGCAGCTTTGGGGGGGGAGGAGAGACCCAGTACTTC
CDR3: CASSFGGGGETQYF

size: .
J: TRBJ1-1
D: TRBD1
V: TRBV5-4
DNA: TGTGCCAGCACCCGACAGGGGGTGAACACTGAAGCTTTCTTT
CDR3: CASTRQGVNTEAFF

size: once
J: TRBJ2-3
D: TRBD2
V: TRBV5-6
DNA: TGTGCCAGCAGCATAGGACTAGCGGGAGGGGCAGATACGCAGTATTTT
CDR3: CASSIGLAGGADTQYF

size: .
J: TRBJ2-3
D: TRBD1
V: TRBV9
DNA: TGTGCCAGCAGCGGGAAGGACAGGGAGTTCCAATCTCGCACAGATACGCAGTATTTT
CDR3: CASSGKDREFQSRTDTQYF

size: few
J: TRBJ2-3
D: TRBD2
V: TRBV6-4
DNA: TGTGCCAGCACTCCGACTAGCGGGAGCACAGATACGCAGTATTTT
CDR3: CASTPTSGSTDTQYF

size: once
J: TRBJ1-1
D: .
V: TRBV5-1
DNA: TGCGCCAGCAGCTTAGGTGGGAGGTTGACTGAAGCTTTCTTT
CDR3: CASSLGGRLTEAFF

size: .
J: TRBJ2-5
D: .
V: TRBV10-3
DNA: TGTGCCATCAGTGAGTCCCCGGCGGAGGAGACCCAGTACTTC
CDR3: CAISESPAEETQYF

size: .
J: TRBJ1-5
D: .
V: TRBV28
DNA: TGTGCCAGCAGTTGGGCTGTTAGGGGAACCAATCAGCCCCAGCATTTT
CDR3: CASSWAVRGTNQPQHF

size: .
J: TRBJ2-1
D: TRBD2
V: TRBV6-5
DNA: TGTGCCAGCAGCCGACCCGGACTAGCGGATGAGCAGTTCTTC
CDR3: CASSRPGLADEQFF

size: .
J: TRBJ2-7
D: TRBD2
V: TRBV27
DNA: TGTGCCAGCAAGATGGGGGGGTTTCAGTACTTC
CDR3: CASKMGGFQYF

size: .
J: TRBJ2-7
D: TRBD2
V: TRBV30
DNA: TGTGCCTGGGGATTGACTAGCGGGAGTCTAAGCTCCTACGAGCAGTACTTC
CDR3: CAWGLTSGSLSSYEQYF

size: .
J: TRBJ2-3
D: TRBD2
V: TRBV27
DNA: TGTGCCAGCAGTTTGGGACTAGCGGGAGGGCGGAGCACAGATACGCAGTATTTT
CDR3: CASSLGLAGGRSTDTQYF

size: .
J: TRBJ2-7
D: TRBD2
V: TRBV7-6
DNA: TGTGCCAGCAGCTTAGGCCCGCCCCCAGCCTCCCCTACTAGCGGGTCAACCTACGAGCAGTACTTC
CDR3: CASSLGPPPASPTSGSTYEQYF

size: once
J: TRBJ2-7
D: .
V: TRBV28
DNA: TGTGCCAGCACCCCAGGTTTCTACGAGCAGTACTTC
CDR3: CASTPGFYEQYF

size: .
J: TRBJ2-3
D: .
V: TRBV10-2
DNA: TGCGCCAGCAGTGAGGGACTATTAGGAGGCACAGATACGCAGTATTTT
CDR3: CASSEGLLGGTDTQYF

size: .
J: TRBJ2-2
D: TRBD1
V: TRBV10-3
DNA: TGTGCCATCAGTGCGGGACAGACGGCCGCCGGGGAGCTGTTTTTT
CDR3: CAISAGQTAAGELFF

size: .
J: TRBJ2-1
D: TRBD2
V: TRBV9
DNA: TGTGCCAGCAGCGCCCCGGGGACTAGCGGTTACAATGAGCAGTTCTTC
CDR3: CASSAPGTSGYNEQFF

size: .
J: TRBJ1-4
D: .
V: TRBV10-2
DNA: TGCGCCAGCAGTGAGTTAACCGGGGAACTGTTTTTT
CDR3: CASSELTGELFF

size: once
J: TRBJ2-7
D: TRBD1
V: TRBV27
DNA: TGTGCCAGCAGTTATGCCCCGGGGACAGGGGGCTACGAGCAGTACTTC
CDR3: CASSYAPGTGGYEQYF

size: .
J: TRBJ2-1
D: TRBD2
V: TRBV7-6
DNA: TGTGCCAGCAGTCAACTAGCGGGAGGAGGGGGCCAGTTCTTC
CDR3: CASSQLAGGGGQFF

size: once
J: TRBJ1-3
D: TRBD1
V: TRBV15
DNA: TGTGCCACCAGCAGATTAACAGGGGGCCTGGTAGACACCATATATTTT
CDR3: CATSRLTGGLVDTIYF

size: .
J: TRBJ1-2
D: TRBD1
V: TRBV30
DNA: TGTGCCTGGAGGGGGGGACAGGCCTACTATGGCTACACCTTC
CDR3: CAWRGGQAYYGYTF

size: .
J: TRBJ2-1
D: TRBD2
V: TRBV27
DNA: TGTGCCAGCACCGGGACTAGCGGGAGGTCGTTCAATGAGCAGTTCTTC
CDR3: CASTGTSGRSFNEQFF

size: few
J: TRBJ2-1
D: .
V: TRBV13
DNA: TGTGCCAGCAGCCTTTATCTAGGCCAGTCCTACAATGAGCAGTTCTTC
CDR3: CASSLYLGQSYNEQFF

size: .
J: TRBJ2-1
D: TRBD2
V: TRBV4-1
DNA: TGCGCCAGCAGCCAAGAAGGTTCTAGCGGGGGGCTTAATGAGCAGTTCTTC
CDR3: CASSQEGSSGGLNEQFF

size: .
J: TRBJ2-2
D: TRBD1
V: TRBV10-1
DNA: TGCGCCAGCAGTGAGCCGGGACAGGGTCAAACCGGGGAGCTGTTTTTT
CDR3: CASSEPGQGQTGELFF

size: .
J: TRBJ2-3
D: TRBD1
V: TRBV5-1
DNA: TGCGCCAGCAGACGGACAGGGAGCACAGATACGCAGTATTTT
CDR3: CASRRTGSTDTQYF

size: .
J: TRBJ1-2
D: .
V: TRBV27
DNA: TGTGCCAGCAGTTCCGCGTTCCCCTATGGCTACACCTTC
CDR3: CASSSAFPYGYTF

size: once
J: TRBJ2-7
D: TRBD1
V: TRBV28
DNA: TGTGCCAGCACCCTCCCCCATGGGACAGGGGCCTACGAGCAGTACTTC
CDR3: CASTLPHGTGAYEQYF

size: .
J: TRBJ1-5
D: .
V: TRBV28
DNA: TGTGCCAGCAAGAGAAGCAATCAGCCCCAGCATTTT
CDR3: CASKRSNQPQHF

size: .
J: TRBJ2-7
D: .
V: TRBV28
DNA: TGTGCCAGCAGTTTTATCTCCGAGCAGTACTTC
CDR3: CASSFISEQYF

size: .
J: TRBJ2-3
D: TRBD2
V: TRBV9
DNA: TGTGCCAGCAGCGTTAGCGGGAGTTCAGATACGCAGTATTTT
CDR3: CASSVSGSSDTQYF

size: .
J: TRBJ1-1
D: .
V: TRBV9
DNA: TGTGCCAGCAGCGTGGAGGGAGTCGGGACTGAAGCTTTCTTT
CDR3: CASSVEGVGTEAFF

size: .
J: TRBJ2-7
D: TRBD2
V: TRBV9
DNA: TGTGCCAGCAGCGTGGCGGGAGGGCCGCCCTACGAGCAGTACTTC
CDR3: CASSVAGGPPYEQYF

size: .
J: TRBJ2-5
D: .
V: TRBV2
DNA: TGTGCCAGCAAACACCGGGACTCCCAAGAGACCCAGTACTTC
CDR3: CASKHRDSQETQYF

size: .
J: TRBJ1-5
D: .
V: TRBV19
DNA: TGTGCCAGTACTCCCGAGGGCCAGCCCCAGCATTTT
CDR3: CASTPEGQPQHF

size: .
J: TRBJ2-7
D: TRBD1
V: TRBV7-8
DNA: TGTGCCAGCAGCGTTGGGACAGGTATTTTCTACGAGCAGTACTTC
CDR3: CASSVGTGIFYEQYF

size: few
J: TRBJ2-2
D: TRBD2
V: TRBV7-3
DNA: TGTGCCAGCAGCACACGACGCTCCGAGACTAGCGGGAGGGCCTCGGGCACCGGGGAGCTGTTTTTT
CDR3: CASSTRRSETSGRASGTGELFF

size: .
J: TRBJ2-7
D: .
V: TRBV11-2
DNA: TGTGCCAGCAGCTTAGATCCGACACTTACGTGGCAGTACTTC
CDR3: CASSLDPTLTWQYF

size: .
J: TRBJ2-7
D: .
V: TRBV25-1
DNA: TGTGCCAGCAGTGAACAGGGTTCCTACGAGCAGTACTTC
CDR3: CASSEQGSYEQYF

size: .
J: TRBJ1-5
D: .
V: TRBV29-1
DNA: TGCAGCGTTGAGGCAGTTAGCAATCAGCCCCAGCATTTT
CDR3: CSVEAVSNQPQHF

size: .
J: TRBJ2-7
D: .
V: TRBV5-6
DNA: TGTGCCAGCAGCCCGACCTCAGGCACTCCAGGGTACTTC
CDR3: CASSPTSGTPGYF